Each of the 22 T cell receptor beta chains below was sequenced from the same sample in a study of shared clonotypes between healthy human individuals. Naive CD8 cells lacked CD45RO and underwent positive selection for CCR7, leaving out terminally differentiated effector memory CD45RA+ cells. The repertoire was sequenced with immunoSEQ multiplex PCR; TCRdb's copy has only in-frame clones and lacks some. The sample yields about 2.1 million clones, around 93% seen once. The sample was naive CD8+ T cells from PBMCs. These receptors were taken from a young man in good health. Some clones in this sample may be carry-over from other donors' samples.

CDR3 loop: CSVYGGHEQYF. The CDR3 bases are TGCAGCGTCTACGGGGGCCACGAGCAGTACTTC. The chain recombines TRBV29-1 with TRBJ2-7, with D possibly called TRBD1 or TRBD2 (6 bases each). CDR1 is SQVTM, CDR2 ANQGSEA, per germline. CDR3 length: 11 residues. Trimming took 6 bases from V and 5 from J, leaving 11 bases between them.

This sequence joins TRBV27 and TRBJ2-1; a weak D match, TRBD2 (6 bases). The germline V gene has CDR1 MNHEY and CDR2 SMNVEV (reference sequence). V lost 0 bases and J lost 5, with 11 bases in between. This CDR3 is 15 amino acids long. The CDR3 sequence is CASSLSSGLNNEQFF. The CDR3 nucleotides are TGTGCCAGCAGTTTATCTAGCGGTTTGAACAATGAGCAGTTCTTC.

This chain links TRBV27 with TRBJ2-1; the D gene is possibly TRBD2 (7 bases). Germline-derived CDR1 and CDR2 are MNHEY and SMNVEV (reference sequence). This CDR3 region has 13 residues. V lost 10 bases and J 4 bases, leaving 14 bases between the germline ends. Here the CDR3 DNA reads TGTGCCACCAAGGGGGGGGCTTACAATGAGCAGTTCTTC. Protein product: CATKGGAYNEQFF.

This clone turned up a few times. Within the sample, other DNA sequences also encode this same CDR3. This chain links TRBV5-6 with TRBJ1-2, with D unresolved. This CDR3 has 12 amino acids. The V gene's germline CDR1 is SGHDT and CDR2 YYEEEE. With 0 bases removed from V and 7 bases from J, the gap between germline ends came to 7 bases. The chain's CDR3 is CASSLGTGGYTF. CDR3 DNA sequence: TGTGCCAGCAGCTTGGGCACCGGTGGCTACACCTTC.

The chain uses TRBV10-1 and TRBJ2-3; TRBD2 aligns across 7 bases. V lost 1 base to trimming and J lost 5 bases; unmatched junction nucleotides: 9. The CDR3 is 16 amino acids. Germline loops: CDR1 WNHNN, CDR2 SYGVQD (reference sequence). In DNA, the CDR3 is TGCGCCAGCAGTGAGTACGGGACTACCTCGGGAGATACGCAGTATTTT. Translating it yields CASSEYGTTSGDTQYF.

The chain links TRBV7-9 to TRBJ1-1; D ambiguous. The length of the CDR3 is 13 residues. The germline gives CDR1 SEHNR, CDR2 FQNEAQ (reference sequence). Trimming pared 2 bases from V and 5 bases from J, leaving 9 bases between. The CDR3 nucleotides read TGTGCCAGCAGCTTAAACCTTCTTACTGAAGCTTTCTTT. Protein product: CASSLNLLTEAFF.

The sample holds one count of this clone. This chain connects TRBV7-2 to TRBJ2-3; 7 bases are shared with TRBD1. Germline V gives CDR1 SGHTA, CDR2 FQGNSA. The J segment lost 1 base and the V segment lost 4 bases, leaving 8 bases of the junction unmatched. The CDR3 covers 16 residues. The CDR3 coding sequence is TGTGCCAGCAGCTCACGACAGGGATCGGGCACAGATACGCAGTATTTT. Protein: CASSSRQGSGTDTQYF.

The chain carries TRBV19 and TRBJ2-7; D call uncertain. The CDR3 loop spans 14 amino acids. Germline V CDR1 and CDR2: LNHDA, SQIVND (reference sequence). V lost 3 bases and J 0 bases, leaving 9 bases between the germline ends. The CDR3 sequence is CASSIGQVSYEQYF. In nucleotides, the CDR3 is TGTGCCAGTAGTATCGGGCAGGTCTCCTACGAGCAGTACTTC.

In the case of this clone: Different DNA sequences within this sample yield the same CDR3. The rearrangement uses TRBV19 and TRBJ1-1; perhaps TRBD1 as D (6 bases). Germline V gene sequence: CDR1 LNHDA, CDR2 SQIVND (reference sequence). The CDR3 consists of 12 residues. V lost 11 bases, J lost 1 base, and 11 bases lay in between. The CDR3 protein is CASKQGNTEAFF. CDR3 coding DNA: TGTGCCTCCAAACAGGGGAACACTGAAGCTTTCTTT.

The V call is TRBV7-9, the J call TRBJ2-2, with TRBD2 identical over 7 bases. There are 12 residues in the CDR3. V shed 11 bases, J shed 3 bases, and the junction held 3 bases outside the gene matches. Germline V gene sequence: CDR1 SEHNR, CDR2 FQNEAQ (reference sequence). CDR3 residues: CARGGDTGELFF. CDR3 nucleotides: TGTGCCCGTGGGGGGGACACCGGGGAGCTGTTTTTT.

This clone was counted between two and nine times. The rearrangement joins TRBV7-9 to TRBJ1-1; TRBD1 matches 7 bases. The CDR3 consists of 15 residues. Per germline, CDR1 SEHNR and CDR2 FQNEAQ (reference sequence). Unmatched junction bases numbered 9, after V lost 5 bases and J lost 3 bases. The CDR3 loop is CASSLPDRSDTEAFF. The CDR3 nucleotides read TGTGCCAGCAGCCTCCCGGACAGGTCCGACACTGAAGCTTTCTTT.

V gene TRBV15 combines with J gene TRBJ2-1; D not certain. This CDR3 spans 15 amino acids. The ends were cut back, 1 base at V and 6 bases at J, with 13 bases in the middle. Germline CDR1 reads LNHNV; CDR2 reads YYDKDF (reference sequence). CDR3 sequence (DNA): TGTGCCACCAGCAGAGGGGTGGCGCTGGGCAATGAGCAGTTCTTC. Translating it yields CATSRGVALGNEQFF.

This CDR3 reads CASSEFGDTGELFF. CDR3 nucleotide sequence: TGTGCCAGCAGTGAATTCGGGGACACCGGGGAGCTGTTTTTT. The chain couples TRBV25-1 to TRBJ2-2; the D gene is possibly TRBD2 (5 bases). CDR3 length: 14 residues. V lost 1 base to trimming and J lost 3 bases, with 6 bases between them. Germline CDR1 MGHDK, CDR2 SYGVNS.

The chain couples TRBV9 to TRBJ1-2; D is unresolved. Trimming took off 5 bases at V and 7 bases at J, with 15 bases between the two ends. The CDR3 is 13 amino acids. Germline lookup yields CDR1 SGDLS and CDR2 YYNGEE. CDR3 loop: CASRGPTVSGYTF. CDR3 coding DNA: TGTGCCAGCAGAGGACCCACCGTGAGTGGCTACACCTTC.

The chain employs TRBV30 and TRBJ2-7; D gene uncertain. Looked up from germline, CDR1 is GTSNPN and CDR2 is SVGIG (reference sequence). The length of the CDR3 is 11 residues. V was pared by 5 bases and J by 3 bases, with 8 bases between. This CDR3 reads CAWALSYEQYF. CDR3 nucleotide sequence: TGTGCCTGGGCGCTAAGCTACGAGCAGTACTTC. Based on the CDR3 plus reference TRBV30 and TRBJ2-7, the full variable domain is SQTIHQWPATLVQPVGSPLSLECTVEGTSNPNLYWYRQAAGRGLQLLFYSVGIGQISSEVPQNLSASRPQDRQFILSSKKLLLSDSGFYLCAWALSYEQYFGPGTRLTVT.

This clone was seen once. Other DNA sequences in this sample translate to the same CDR3. This sequence joins TRBV10-3 and TRBJ2-7; tentative D call: TRBD2 (5 bases). CDR1 and CDR2 (germline): ENHRY, SYGVKD. The ends were cut back, 3 bases at V and 4 bases at J, with 10 bases in the middle. The CDR3 length is 13 residues. The DNA of the CDR3 is TGTGCCATCAGTGAAGGGCTAGCTTACGAGCAGTACTTC. Residues: CAISEGLAYEQYF.

The chain is built from TRBV13 and TRBJ2-7, with 8 bases that match TRBD2. Germline V lookup: CDR1 PRHDT, CDR2 FYEKMQ (reference sequence). The CDR3 length is 15 residues. V was clipped by 2 bases and J by 5 bases; unmatched bases: 8. This chain's CDR3 is CASSLIREGLNEQYF. CDR3 DNA sequence: TGTGCCAGCAGCTTAATTCGGGAGGGCCTGAACGAGCAGTACTTC.

A note on this clone: At the DNA level, this CDR3 is encoded by other sequences in the same sample as well. The chain uses TRBV5-1 and TRBJ2-7; D is possibly TRBD2 (5 bases). CDR1 SGHRS and CDR2 YFSETQ come from the germline V gene. The V end was cut by 0 bases, the J end by 0 bases, with 7 bases between. The CDR3 covers 14 residues. The CDR3 DNA is TGCGCCAGCAGCTTGGGGCTAGCCTCCTACGAGCAGTACTTC. Its translation: CASSLGLASYEQYF. Variable domain in full (rest from reference TRBV5-1 and TRBJ2-7): KAGVTQTPRYLIKTRGQQVTLSCSPISGHRSVSWYQQTPGQGLQFLFEYFSETQRNKGNFPGRFSGRQFSNSRSEMNVSTLELGDSALYLCASSLGLASYEQYFGPGTRLTVT.

The chain carries TRBV27 and TRBJ2-3; D might be TRBD1 (6 bases). The CDR3 covers 16 residues. V was clipped by 2 bases and J by 1 base, with 13 bases between them. CDR1 is MNHEY and CDR2 is SMNVEV in the germline V gene (reference sequence). The CDR3 loop is CASSLTPGVGTDTQYF. CDR3 nucleotide sequence: TGTGCCAGCAGTTTAACCCCAGGGGTCGGCACAGATACGCAGTATTTT.

This clone occurred once. The chain joins TRBV10-1 to TRBJ2-2; 10 nucleotides agree with TRBD1. V lost 3 bases to trimming and J lost 3 bases; unmatched junction nucleotides: 7. Germline values: CDR1 WNHNN, CDR2 SYGVQD (reference sequence). The CDR3 is made up of 17 amino acids. The CDR3: CASSDAMGTGDTGELFF. As DNA, the CDR3 is TGCGCCAGCAGTGACGCTATGGGGACAGGGGACACCGGGGAGCTGTTTTTT.

V is TRBV13 and J is TRBJ1-3; D unclear. Germline V gene lookup returns CDR1 PRHDT and CDR2 FYEKMQ (reference sequence). The CDR3 sequence is 12 residues long. Between the trimmed V and J ends, which lost 2 bases and 4 bases, there was a span of 3 bases. CDR3 sequence reads: CASSLQGNTIYF. The DNA of the CDR3 is TGTGCCAGCAGCTTACAGGGAAACACCATATATTTT.

This chain uses TRBV9 with TRBJ2-1; TRBD2 might be the D (5 bases). V lost 0 bases to trimming and J lost 7 bases, with 11 bases between them. This CDR3 is built from 14 residues. CDR1 is SGDLS and CDR2 is YYNGEE in the germline V gene. CDR3 region: CASSVAGMGNEQFF. The CDR3, as DNA: TGTGCCAGCAGCGTAGCGGGAATGGGAAATGAGCAGTTCTTC.